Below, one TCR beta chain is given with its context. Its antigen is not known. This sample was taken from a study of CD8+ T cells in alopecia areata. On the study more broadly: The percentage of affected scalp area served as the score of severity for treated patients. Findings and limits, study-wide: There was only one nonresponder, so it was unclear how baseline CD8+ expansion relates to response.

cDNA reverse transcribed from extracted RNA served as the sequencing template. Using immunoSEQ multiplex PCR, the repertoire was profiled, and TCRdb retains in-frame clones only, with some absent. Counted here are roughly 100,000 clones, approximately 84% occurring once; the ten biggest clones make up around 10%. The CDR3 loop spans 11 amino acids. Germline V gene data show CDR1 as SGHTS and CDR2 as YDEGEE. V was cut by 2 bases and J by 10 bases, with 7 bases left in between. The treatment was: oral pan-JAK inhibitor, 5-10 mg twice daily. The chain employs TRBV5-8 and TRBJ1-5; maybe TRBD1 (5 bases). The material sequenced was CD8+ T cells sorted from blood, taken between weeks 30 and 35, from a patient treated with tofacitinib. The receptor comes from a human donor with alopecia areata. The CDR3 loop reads CASSFQGPQHF. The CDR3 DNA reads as TGTGCCAGCAGCTTCCAGGGCCCCCAGCATTTT.